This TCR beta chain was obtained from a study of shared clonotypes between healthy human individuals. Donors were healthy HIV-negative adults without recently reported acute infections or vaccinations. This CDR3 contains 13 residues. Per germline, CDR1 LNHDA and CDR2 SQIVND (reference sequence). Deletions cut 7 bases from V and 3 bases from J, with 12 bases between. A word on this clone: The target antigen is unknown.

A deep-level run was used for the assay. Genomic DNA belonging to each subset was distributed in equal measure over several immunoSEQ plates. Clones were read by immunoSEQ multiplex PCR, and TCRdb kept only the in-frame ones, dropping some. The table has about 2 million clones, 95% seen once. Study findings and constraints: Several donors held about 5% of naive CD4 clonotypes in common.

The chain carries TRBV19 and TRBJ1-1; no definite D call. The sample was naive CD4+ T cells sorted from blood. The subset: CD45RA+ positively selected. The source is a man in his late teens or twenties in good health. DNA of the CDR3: TGTGCCAGTAATGGCAATGGGGACACTGAAGCTTTCTTT. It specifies CASNGNGDTEAFF. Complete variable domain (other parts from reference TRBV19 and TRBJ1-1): DGGITQSPKYLFRKEGQNVTLSCEQNLNHDAMYWYRQDPGQGLRLIYYSQIVNDFQKGDIAEGYSVSREKKESFPLTVTSAQKNPTAFYLCASNGNGDTEAFFGQGTRLTVV.